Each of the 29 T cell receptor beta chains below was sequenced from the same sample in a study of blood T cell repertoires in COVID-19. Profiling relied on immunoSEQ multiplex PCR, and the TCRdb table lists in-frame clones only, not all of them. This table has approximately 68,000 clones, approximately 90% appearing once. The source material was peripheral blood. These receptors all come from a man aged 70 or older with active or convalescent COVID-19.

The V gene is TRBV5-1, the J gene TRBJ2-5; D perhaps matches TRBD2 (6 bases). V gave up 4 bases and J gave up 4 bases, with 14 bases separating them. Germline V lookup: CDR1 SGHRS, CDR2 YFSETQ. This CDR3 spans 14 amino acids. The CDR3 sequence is CASSPMTSRETQYF. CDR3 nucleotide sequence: TGCGCCAGCAGCCCTATGACTAGTAGAGAGACCCAGTACTTC.

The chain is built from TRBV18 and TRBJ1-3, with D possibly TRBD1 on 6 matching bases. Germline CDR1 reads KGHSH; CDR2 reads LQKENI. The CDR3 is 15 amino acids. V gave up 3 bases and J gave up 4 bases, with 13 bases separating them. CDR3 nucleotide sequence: TGTGCCAGCTCACCGGACAGAGCAACAGGAAACACCATATATTTT. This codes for CASSPDRATGNTIYF. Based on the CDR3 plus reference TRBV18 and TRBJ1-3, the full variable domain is NAGVMQNPRHLVRRRGQEARLRCSPMKGHSHVYWYRQLPEEGLKFMVYLQKENIIDESGMPKERFSAEFPKEGPSILRIQQVVRGDSAAYFCASSPDRATGNTIYFGEGSWLTVV.

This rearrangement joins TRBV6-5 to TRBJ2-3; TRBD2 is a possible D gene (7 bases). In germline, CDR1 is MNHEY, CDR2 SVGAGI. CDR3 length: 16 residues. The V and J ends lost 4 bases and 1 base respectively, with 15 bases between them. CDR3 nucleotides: TGTGCCAGCAGTTTTGGGGGCCTAGCGGGCACAGATACGCAGTATTTT. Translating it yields CASSFGGLAGTDTQYF.

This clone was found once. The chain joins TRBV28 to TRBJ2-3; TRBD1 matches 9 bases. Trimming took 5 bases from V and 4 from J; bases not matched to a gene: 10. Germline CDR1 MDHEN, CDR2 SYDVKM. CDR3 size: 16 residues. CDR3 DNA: TGTGCCAGCAGTCCGTTGGGACAGGGACGTGCAGATACGCAGTATTTT. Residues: CASSPLGQGRADTQYF.

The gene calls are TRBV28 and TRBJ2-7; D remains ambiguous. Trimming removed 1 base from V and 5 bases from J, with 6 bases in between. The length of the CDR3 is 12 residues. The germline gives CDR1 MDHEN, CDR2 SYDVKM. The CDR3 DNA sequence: TGTGCCAGCAGTTTATACCGAGACGAGCAGTACTTC. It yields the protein CASSLYRDEQYF.

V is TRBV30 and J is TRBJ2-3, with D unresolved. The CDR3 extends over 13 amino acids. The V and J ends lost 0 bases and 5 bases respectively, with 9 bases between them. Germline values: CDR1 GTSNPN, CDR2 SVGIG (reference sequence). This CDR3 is CAWSVRSGDTQYF. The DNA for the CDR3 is TGTGCCTGGAGTGTAAGGTCAGGAGATACGCAGTATTTT.

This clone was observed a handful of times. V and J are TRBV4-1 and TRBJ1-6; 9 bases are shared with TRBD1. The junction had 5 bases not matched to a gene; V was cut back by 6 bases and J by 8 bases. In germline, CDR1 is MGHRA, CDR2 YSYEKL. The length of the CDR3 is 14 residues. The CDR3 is CASSPGTGHSPLHF. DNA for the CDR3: TGCGCCAGCAGTCCCGGGACAGGGCATTCACCCCTCCACTTT.

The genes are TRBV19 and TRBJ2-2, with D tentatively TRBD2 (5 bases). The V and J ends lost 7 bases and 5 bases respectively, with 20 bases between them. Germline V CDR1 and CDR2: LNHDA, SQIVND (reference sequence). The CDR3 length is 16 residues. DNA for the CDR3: TGTGCCAGTACGGGGAGACCCCCGAGAAGGACCGGGGAGCTGTTTTTT. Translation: CASTGRPPRRTGELFF.

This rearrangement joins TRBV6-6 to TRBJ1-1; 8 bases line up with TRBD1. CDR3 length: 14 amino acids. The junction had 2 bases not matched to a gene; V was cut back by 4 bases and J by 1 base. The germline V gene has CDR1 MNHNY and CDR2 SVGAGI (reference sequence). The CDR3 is CASSWTGRNTEAFF. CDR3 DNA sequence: TGTGCCAGCAGTTGGACAGGGAGGAACACTGAAGCTTTCTTT.

This CDR3 reads CASSSNDRATEKLFF. CDR3 bases: TGTGCCAGCAGCTCCAACGACAGGGCTACTGAAAAACTGTTTTTT. J is TRBJ1-4 and V is TRBV11-2; 7 bases line up with TRBD1. J gave up 7 bases and V 4 bases, and 9 bases lay outside the gene matches. The germline gives CDR1 SGHAT, CDR2 FQNNGV. There are 15 residues in the CDR3.

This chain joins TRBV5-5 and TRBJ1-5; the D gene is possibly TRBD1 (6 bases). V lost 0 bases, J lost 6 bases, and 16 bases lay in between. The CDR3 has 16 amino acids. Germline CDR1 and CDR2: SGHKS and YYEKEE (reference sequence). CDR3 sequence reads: CASSLANREGSQPQHF. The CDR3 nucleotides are TGTGCCAGCAGCTTGGCAAACAGGGAGGGAAGTCAGCCCCAGCATTTT.

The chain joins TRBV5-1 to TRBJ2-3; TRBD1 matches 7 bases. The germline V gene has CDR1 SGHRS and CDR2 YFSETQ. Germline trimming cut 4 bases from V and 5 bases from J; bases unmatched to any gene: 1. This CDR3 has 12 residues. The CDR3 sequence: CASSRTGDTQYF. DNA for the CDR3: TGCGCCAGCAGCCGGACAGGAGATACGCAGTATTTT.

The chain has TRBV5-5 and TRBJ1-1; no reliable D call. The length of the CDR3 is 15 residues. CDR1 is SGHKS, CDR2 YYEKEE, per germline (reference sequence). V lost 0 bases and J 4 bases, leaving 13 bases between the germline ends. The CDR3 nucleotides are TGTGCCAGCAGCTTGGTGAACCAACCGGGCACTGAAGCTTTCTTT. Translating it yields CASSLVNQPGTEAFF.

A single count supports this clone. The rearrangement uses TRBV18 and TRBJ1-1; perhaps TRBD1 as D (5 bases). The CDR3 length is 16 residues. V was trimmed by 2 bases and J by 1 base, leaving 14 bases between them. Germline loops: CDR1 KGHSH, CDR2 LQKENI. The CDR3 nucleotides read TGTGCCAGCTCACCATCCACTCTGGGGGGGAACACTGAAGCTTTCTTT. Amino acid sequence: CASSPSTLGGNTEAFF.

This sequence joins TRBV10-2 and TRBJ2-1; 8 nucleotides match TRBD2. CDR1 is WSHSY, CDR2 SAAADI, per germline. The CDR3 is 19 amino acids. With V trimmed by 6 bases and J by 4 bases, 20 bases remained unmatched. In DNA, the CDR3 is TGCGCCAGCAGACCCCGGGACTACCTCCTCGGGAGGGCTTACAATGAGCAGTTCTTC. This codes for CASRPRDYLLGRAYNEQFF.

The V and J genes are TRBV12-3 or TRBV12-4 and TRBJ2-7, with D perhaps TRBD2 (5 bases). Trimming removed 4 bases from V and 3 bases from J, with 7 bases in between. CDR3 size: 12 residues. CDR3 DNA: TGTGCCAGCAGTTCCGGAGGCTACGAGCAGTACTTC. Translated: CASSSGGYEQYF.

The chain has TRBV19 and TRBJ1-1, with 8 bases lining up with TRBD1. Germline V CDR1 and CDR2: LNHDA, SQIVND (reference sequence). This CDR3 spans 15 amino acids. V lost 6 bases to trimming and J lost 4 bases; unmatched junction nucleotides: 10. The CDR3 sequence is CASSRSGGRGTEAFF. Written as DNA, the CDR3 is TGTGCCAGTAGCCGTTCAGGGGGCCGGGGCACTGAAGCTTTCTTT.

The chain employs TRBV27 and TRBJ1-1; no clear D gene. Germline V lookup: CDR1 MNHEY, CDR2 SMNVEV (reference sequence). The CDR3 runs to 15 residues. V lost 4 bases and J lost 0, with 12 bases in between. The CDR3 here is CASSSHPGMNTEAFF. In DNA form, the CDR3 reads TGTGCCAGCAGTTCCCACCCGGGGATGAACACTGAAGCTTTCTTT.

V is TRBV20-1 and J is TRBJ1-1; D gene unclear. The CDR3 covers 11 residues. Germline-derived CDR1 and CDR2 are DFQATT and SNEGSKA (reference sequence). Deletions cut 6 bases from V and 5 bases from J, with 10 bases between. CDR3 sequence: CSAYSGTEAFF. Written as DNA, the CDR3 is TGCAGTGCCTATTCGGGAACTGAAGCTTTCTTT.

CDR3 residues: CATSRDSSGNEQFF. The CDR3 nucleotides are TGTGCCACCAGCAGGGACAGCTCCGGGAATGAGCAGTTCTTC. The J gene is TRBJ2-1, the V gene TRBV15; D is possibly TRBD1 (6 bases). The CDR3 is 14 residues long. CDR1 is LNHNV, CDR2 YYDKDF, per germline (reference sequence). V was pared by 3 bases and J by 7 bases, with 13 bases between.

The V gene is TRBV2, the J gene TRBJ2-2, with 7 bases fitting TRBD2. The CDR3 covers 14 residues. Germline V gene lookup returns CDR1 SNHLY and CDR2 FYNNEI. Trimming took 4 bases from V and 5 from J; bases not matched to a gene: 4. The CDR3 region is CASSVGRGTGELFF. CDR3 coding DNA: TGTGCCAGCAGTGTAGGGCGGGGGACCGGGGAGCTGTTTTTT. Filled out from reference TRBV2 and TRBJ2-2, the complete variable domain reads EPEVTQTPSHQVTQMGQEVILRCVPISNHLYFYWYRQILGQKVEFLVSFYNNEISEKSEIFDDQFSVERPDGSNFTLKIRSTKLEDSAMYFCASSVGRGTGELFFGEGSRLTVL.

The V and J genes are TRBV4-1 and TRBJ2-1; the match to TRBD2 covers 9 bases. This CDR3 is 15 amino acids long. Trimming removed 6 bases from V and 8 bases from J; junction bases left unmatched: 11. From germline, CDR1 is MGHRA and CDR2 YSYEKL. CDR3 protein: CASRPSSGAWDEQFF. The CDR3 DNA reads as TGCGCCAGCAGACCTTCTAGCGGGGCCTGGGATGAGCAGTTCTTC.

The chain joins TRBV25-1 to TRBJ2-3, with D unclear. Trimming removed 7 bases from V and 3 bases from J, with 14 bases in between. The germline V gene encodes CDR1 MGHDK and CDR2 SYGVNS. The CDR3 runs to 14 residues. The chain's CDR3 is CASKPNSRTDTQYF. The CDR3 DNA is TGTGCCAGCAAGCCGAATTCCCGGACAGATACGCAGTATTTT. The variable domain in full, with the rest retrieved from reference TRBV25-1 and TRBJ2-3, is EADIYQTPRYLVIGTGKKITLECSQTMGHDKMYWYQQDPGMELHLIHYSYGVNSTEKGDLSSESTVSRIRTEHFPLTLESARPSHTSQYLCASKPNSRTDTQYFGPGTRLTVL.

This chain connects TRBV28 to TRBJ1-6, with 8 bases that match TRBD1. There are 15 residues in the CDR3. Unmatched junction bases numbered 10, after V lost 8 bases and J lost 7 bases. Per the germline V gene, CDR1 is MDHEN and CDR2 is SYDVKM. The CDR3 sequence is CASLGGGTGNSPLHF. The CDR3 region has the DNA TGTGCCAGCCTAGGAGGGGGGACAGGCAATTCACCCCTCCACTTT.

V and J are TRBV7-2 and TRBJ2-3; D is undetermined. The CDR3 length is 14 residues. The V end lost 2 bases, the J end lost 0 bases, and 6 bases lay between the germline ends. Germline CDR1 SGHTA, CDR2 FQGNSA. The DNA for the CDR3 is TGTGCCAGCAGCTTAAGTCGGAGCACAGATACGCAGTATTTT. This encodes CASSLSRSTDTQYF. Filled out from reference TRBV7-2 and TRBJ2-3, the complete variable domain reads GAGVSQSPSNKVTEKGKDVELRCDPISGHTALYWYRQSLGQGLEFLIYFQGNSAPDKSGLPSDRFSAERTGGSVSTLTIQRTQQEDSAVYLCASSLSRSTDTQYFGPGTRLTVL.

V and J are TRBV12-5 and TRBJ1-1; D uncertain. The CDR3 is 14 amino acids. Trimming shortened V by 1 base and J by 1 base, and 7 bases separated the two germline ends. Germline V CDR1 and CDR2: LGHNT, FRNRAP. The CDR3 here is CASGLGHPNTEAFF. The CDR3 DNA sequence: TGTGCTAGTGGTTTGGGACATCCGAACACTGAAGCTTTCTTT.

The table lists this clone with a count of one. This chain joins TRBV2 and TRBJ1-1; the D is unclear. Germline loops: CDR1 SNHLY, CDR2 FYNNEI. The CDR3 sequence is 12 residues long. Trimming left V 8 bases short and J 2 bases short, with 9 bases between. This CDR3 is CASRGGNTEAFF. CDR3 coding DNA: TGTGCCAGCCGGGGAGGTAACACTGAAGCTTTCTTT.

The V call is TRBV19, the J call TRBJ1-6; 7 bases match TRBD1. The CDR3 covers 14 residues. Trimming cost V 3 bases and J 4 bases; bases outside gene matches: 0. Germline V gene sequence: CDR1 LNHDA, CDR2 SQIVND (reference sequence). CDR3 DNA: TGTGCCAGTAGTATGGGACAGTATAATTCACCCCTCCACTTT. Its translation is CASSMGQYNSPLHF.

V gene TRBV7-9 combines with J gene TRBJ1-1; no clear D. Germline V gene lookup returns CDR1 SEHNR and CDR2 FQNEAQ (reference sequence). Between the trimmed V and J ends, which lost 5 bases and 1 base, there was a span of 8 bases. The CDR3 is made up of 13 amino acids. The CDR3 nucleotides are TGTGCCAGCAGCATAACACAGAACACTGAAGCTTTCTTT. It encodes CASSITQNTEAFF.